This note documents a single TCR beta chain sequence. The source of the sample is a study of CD8+ T cells in alopecia areata. Trimming left V 5 bases short and J 2 bases short, with 10 bases between. The germline gives CDR1 GTSNPN, CDR2 SVGIG (reference sequence). There are 13 residues in the CDR3. Sequencing relied on a cDNA template that was reverse transcribed from extracted RNA. Clones were read by immunoSEQ multiplex PCR, and TCRdb kept only the in-frame ones, dropping some. Of 87,000 or so clones listed, 70% to 85% are singletons. Treatment given: oral pan-JAK inhibitor, 5-10 mg twice daily. The chain employs TRBV30 and TRBJ1-3; D gene unclear. Specimen: CD8+ T cells sorted from blood, collected at approximately week 42, from a patient treated with tofacitinib. This clonotype was obtained from a human donor with alopecia areata. This chain's CDR3 is CAWYLGTGNTIYF. The CDR3 DNA reads TGTGCCTGGTACCTAGGAACTGGAAACACCATATATTTT.